This paragraph reports one T cell receptor beta chain. The antigen is undetermined. Produced via immunoSEQ multiplex PCR; TCRdb's table is partial and in-frame only. The sample comprises roughly 18,000 clones, more than 65% of which are singletons, and 4.8% rests with the top ten. Treatment reported: randomized to nivolumab then ipilimumab (arm A) or the reverse (arm B). Patients had received no earlier DNA-damaging chemotherapy. This record belongs to a study of sequential checkpoint blockade in melanoma. Study summary: First-line arms were nivolumab then ipilimumab, or the reverse, randomized 1:1. Roughly 20 patients had matched tumor biopsies before treatment and at week 13 after nivolumab or ipilimumab alone.

Findings of the study overall: Pretreatment TIL clonality tracked with response in the nivolumab-first arm.

This CDR3 contains 14 residues. With 6 bases clipped from V and 7 bases from J, the junction kept 8 bases outside the gene matches. Here the sequenced sample was tumor tissue (inferred from file names), taken from a patient given nivolumab and ipilimumab in sequence. This TCR was sampled from a human donor with melanoma. The V gene is TRBV23-1, the J gene TRBJ2-1; 8 bases fit TRBD2. TRBV23-1 is reported as an ORF; its role is uncertain. The CDR3 is CASSVGGAWNEQFF. Here the CDR3 DNA reads TGCGCCAGCAGCGTCGGGGGGGCCTGGAATGAGCAGTTCTTC.